This is a list of T cell receptor beta chains from one sample in a study of blood T cell repertoires in COVID-19. TCRdb's copy holds only in-frame clones and misses some; the assay was immunoSEQ multiplex PCR. The table records 310,000 or so clones, around 90% of them present only once. The sequenced sample was peripheral blood. The receptors here all came from a woman aged 45-59 years who had recovered from COVID-19. Each CDR3 is given with its conserved first and last residue. A D gene is named only where the DNA matches it firmly. Clone size is shown for a subset of rows, as once, few, many or a class of expanded clone.

TRBJ1-1	TRBV19	few	TRBD1	CASSERGDRGPSTEAFF	TGTGCCAGTAGCGAGAGGGGGGACAGGGGACCTTCCACTGAAGCTTTCTTT
TRBJ2-2	TRBV4-2	once	TRBD2	CASSRSGGGAAGELFF	TGTGCCAGCAGCCGATCGGGCGGGGGGGCGGCCGGGGAGCTGTTTTTT
TRBJ1-1	TRBV10-1	NA	TRBD1	CASSENPGGRTEAFF	TGCGCCAGCAGTGAGAATCCAGGGGGAAGGACTGAAGCTTTCTTT
TRBJ2-2	TRBV5-8	NA	NA	CASSLLFGTGELFF	TGTGCCAGCAGCTTGCTCTTCGGGACCGGGGAGCTGTTTTTT
TRBJ2-2	TRBV3-1/TRBV3-2	NA	NA	CASSRTGTHLLANTGELFF	TGTGCCAGCAGCCGTACTGGGACTCATCTTCTAGCTAACACCGGGGAGCTGTTTTTT
TRBJ1-2	TRBV30	NA	NA	CAWSWGPGLGGYTF	TGTGCCTGGAGTTGGGGACCGGGACTCGGAGGCTACACCTTC
TRBJ1-1	TRBV4-1	NA	NA	CASSQGMQGSTEAFF	TGCGCCAGCAGCCAAGGTATGCAGGGATCCACTGAAGCTTTCTTT
TRBJ1-2	TRBV3-1/TRBV3-2	NA	NA	CASSRQPNDRLNYGYTF	TGTGCCAGCAGTCGACAACCAAATGACAGACTTAACTATGGCTACACCTTC
TRBJ1-4	TRBV11-2	NA	TRBD1	CASSQGALVEKLFF	TGTGCCAGCAGCCAGGGGGCCTTGGTTGAAAAACTGTTTTTT
TRBJ1-1	TRBV30	NA	NA	CAGSPGLLNTEAFF	TGTGCCGGAAGCCCGGGACTGCTGAACACTGAAGCTTTCTTT
TRBJ1-1	TRBV6-5	NA	TRBD1	CASSSEVTGGTEAFF	TGTGCCAGCAGTTCCGAAGTGACAGGGGGCACTGAAGCTTTCTTT
TRBJ1-1	TRBV5-4	NA	NA	CASSLQDGRTGTEAFF	TGTGCCAGCAGCCTCCAAGACGGAAGAACGGGGACTGAAGCTTTCTTT
TRBJ1-6	TRBV5-1	NA	NA	CASSLNSNSPLHF	TGCGCCAGCAGCTTGAACTCCAATTCACCCCTCCACTTT
TRBJ2-1	TRBV7-2	NA	TRBD1	CASFPASTGGTYNEQFF	TGTGCCAGCTTCCCAGCCTCAACAGGGGGCACCTACAATGAGCAGTTCTTC
TRBJ1-2	TRBV5-5	NA	NA	CASSLTVDYGYTF	TGTGCCAGTAGCTTGACAGTGGACTATGGCTACACCTTC
TRBJ2-3	TRBV6-1	NA	TRBD2	CASSGTSGGSTDTQYF	TGTGCCAGCAGTGGGACTAGCGGGGGGAGCACAGATACGCAGTATTTT
TRBJ2-3	TRBV5-1	NA	TRBD2	CASSLLAATDTQYF	TGCGCCAGCAGCTTACTAGCGGCCACAGATACGCAGTATTTT
TRBJ2-7	TRBV27	once	NA	CASTLKPGYEQYF	TGTGCCAGCACCCTCAAGCCGGGGTACGAGCAGTACTTC
TRBJ1-5	TRBV7-2	NA	NA	CASSPGVRGNQPQHF	TGTGCCAGCAGCCCAGGGGTGCGGGGGAATCAGCCCCAGCATTTT
TRBJ2-1	TRBV6-1	NA	NA	CASSEAVVLVGIGVF	TGTGCCAGCAGTGAAGCTGTGGTATTGGTGGGGATCGGGGTCTTC
TRBJ2-1	TRBV5-1	NA	NA	CASSPTASSYNEQFF	TGCGCCAGCAGCCCGACAGCTAGCTCCTACAATGAGCAGTTCTTC
TRBJ1-2	TRBV7-9	NA	TRBD1	CASSFTDRGDGYTF	TGTGCCAGCAGCTTCACTGACAGGGGGGATGGCTACACCTTC
TRBJ2-7	TRBV5-1	NA	TRBD1	CASSPGGLYEQYF	TGCGCCAGCAGCCCAGGGGGTCTCTACGAGCAGTACTTC
TRBJ1-2	TRBV19	NA	TRBD1	CASSPPPGQGGYGYTF	TGTGCCAGTAGTCCTCCTCCGGGACAGGGGGGGTATGGCTACACCTTC
TRBJ1-2	TRBV7-2	NA	TRBD1	CASSLVWQGAGYTF	TGTGCCAGCAGCTTAGTGTGGCAGGGGGCAGGCTACACCTTC
TRBJ1-4	TRBV27	NA	TRBD1	CASTRTGGNEKLFF	TGTGCCAGCACCCGGACAGGGGGGAATGAAAAGCTGTTTTTT
TRBJ2-3	TRBV19	NA	TRBD1	CASTSGGDTQYF	TGTGCCAGTACTTCAGGGGGAGATACGCAGTATTTT
TRBJ1-2	TRBV12-3/TRBV12-4	NA	TRBD1	CASSDRGRVGYTF	TGTGCCAGCAGTGACAGGGGGCGCGTTGGCTACACCTTC